The following is a T cell receptor (beta chain) sequence with its context. The CDR3 sequence is 14 residues long. Trimming removed 5 bases from V and 6 bases from J, with 17 bases in between. Germline loops: CDR1 MDHEN, CDR2 SYDVKM. Original data processing: The authors estimated nucleated cell counts from reference gene primer amplification. Assay: immunoSEQ multiplex PCR; the TCRdb copy retains only in-frame clones and omits some. The DNA gave D and trimming, while V, J and clone size come from that table. This repertoire shows fewer than 250,000 clones, approximately 78% found once; its top ten account for about 10%. This specimen belongs to a study of blood T cell repertoires in COVID-19. Study in general: The United States, Italy and Spain were the sources of the acute and convalescent COVID-19 samples. The analysed material was cDNA or gDNA that came from T cells, B-cell-depleted T cells, or PBMCs.

The sample taken for sequencing was peripheral blood. This TCR was sampled from an elderly woman with acute or convalescent COVID-19. The chain employs TRBV28 and TRBJ2-7; a possible D gene is TRBD2 (5 bases). CDR3 protein: CASSNLGVGFEQYF. The CDR3 bases are TGTGCCAGCAGTAATCTCGGGGTGGGTTTCGAGCAGTACTTC.